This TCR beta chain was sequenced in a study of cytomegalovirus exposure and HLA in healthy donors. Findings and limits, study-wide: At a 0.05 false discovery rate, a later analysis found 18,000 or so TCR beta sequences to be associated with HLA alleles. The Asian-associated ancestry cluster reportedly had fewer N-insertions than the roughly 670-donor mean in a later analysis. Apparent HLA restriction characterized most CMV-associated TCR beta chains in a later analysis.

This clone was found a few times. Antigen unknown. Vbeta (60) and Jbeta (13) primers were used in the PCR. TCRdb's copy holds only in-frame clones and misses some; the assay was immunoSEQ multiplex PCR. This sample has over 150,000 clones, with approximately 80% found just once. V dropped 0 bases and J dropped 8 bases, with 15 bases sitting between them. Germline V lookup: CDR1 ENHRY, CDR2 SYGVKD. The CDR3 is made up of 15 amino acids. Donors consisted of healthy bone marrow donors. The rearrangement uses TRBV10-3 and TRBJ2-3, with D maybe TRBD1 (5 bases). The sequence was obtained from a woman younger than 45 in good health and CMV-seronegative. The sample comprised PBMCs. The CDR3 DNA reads TGTGCCATCAGTGAGTCTGGGGCAGAGTGGGCTACGCAGTATTTT. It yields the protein CAISESGAEWATQYF.